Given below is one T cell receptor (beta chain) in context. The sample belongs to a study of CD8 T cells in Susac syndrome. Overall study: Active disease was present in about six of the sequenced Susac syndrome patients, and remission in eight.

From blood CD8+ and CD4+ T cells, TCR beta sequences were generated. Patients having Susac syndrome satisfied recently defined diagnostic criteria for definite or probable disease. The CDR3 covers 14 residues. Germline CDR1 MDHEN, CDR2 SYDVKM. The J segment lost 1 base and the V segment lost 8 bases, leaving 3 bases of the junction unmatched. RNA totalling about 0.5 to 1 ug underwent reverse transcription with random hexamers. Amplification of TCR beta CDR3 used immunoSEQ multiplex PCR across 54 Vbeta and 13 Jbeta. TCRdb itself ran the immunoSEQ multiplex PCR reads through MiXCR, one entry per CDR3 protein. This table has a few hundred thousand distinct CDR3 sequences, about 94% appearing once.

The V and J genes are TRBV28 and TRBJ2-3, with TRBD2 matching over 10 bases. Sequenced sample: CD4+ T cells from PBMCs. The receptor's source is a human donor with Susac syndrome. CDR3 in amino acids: CASGTSGGTDTQYF. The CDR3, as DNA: TGTGCCAGCGGTACTAGCGGGGGCACAGATACGCAGTATTTT.